This T cell receptor beta chain was found in a study of blood T cell repertoires in COVID-19. TCRdb's copy holds only in-frame clones and misses some; the assay was immunoSEQ multiplex PCR. The sample yields some 150,000 clones, 75% to 85% seen once. Only one count was recorded for this clone. This CDR3 spans 14 amino acids. From germline, CDR1 is LNHDA and CDR2 SQIVND (reference sequence). Deletions cut 4 bases from V and 4 bases from J, with 11 bases between. This clonotype originated in a man between 60 and 75 years old with active or convalescent COVID-19. The sequencing sample was made of peripheral blood. This chain joins TRBV19 and TRBJ2-1, with D tentatively TRBD1 (5 bases). The CDR3 sequence is CASSSQQVYNEQFF. CDR3 sequence (DNA): TGTGCCAGTAGTAGCCAACAGGTTTACAATGAGCAGTTCTTC.